Presented here are 3 T cell receptor beta chains from one specimen sequenced in a study of T cell clonality in common variable immunodeficiency. Clones were sequenced by immunoSEQ multiplex PCR, and TCRdb holds only the in-frame ones, with some missing. The sample was found to contain around 81,000 clones, and every one recurs. The sequenced sample consisted of peripheral blood mononuclear cells. Source of these receptors: a person aged 18-69 years in good health.

There are a few counts of this clone. With the read ending 3 residues before the CDR3 end, the germline J gene is used to fill in that end. The V call is TRBV10-2, the J call TRBJ2-7; D gene ambiguous. CDR1 and CDR2 from the germline V gene are WSHSY and SAAADI. Trimming pared 3 bases from V and 5 bases from J, leaving 17 bases between. The CDR3 contains 15 residues. CDR3 in amino acids: CASSESTGSVNEQYF. Incomplete CDR3 DNA: TGCGCCAGCAGTGAAAGTACCGGTTCTGTCAACGAG.

This clone appeared many times. From the germline J gene comes the end of the CDR3, since the read stops 3 residues before it. This chain connects TRBV6-2 or TRBV6-3 to TRBJ1-5; D remains ambiguous. This CDR3 has 14 residues. V lost 2 bases and J 9 bases, leaving 14 bases between the germline ends. Germline CDR1 and CDR2: MNHEY and SVGEGT. CDR3 DNA, as far as it was read: TGTGCCAGCAGTTACAGTGGGCCTCAAAGGCCC. This sequence encodes CASSYSGPQRP. In full, the CDR3 reads CASSYSGPQRPQHF.

The sample holds many counts of this clone. The read halts 3 residues ahead of the CDR3 end, with the missing end drawn from the germline J gene. The chain carries TRBV20-1 and TRBJ2-7; 8 nucleotides line up with TRBD1. The junction had 7 bases not matched to a gene; V was cut back by 5 bases and J by 1 base. The CDR3 runs 14 residues. In germline, CDR1 is DFQATT, CDR2 SNEGSKA (reference sequence). CDR3: CSAWTWDRSYEQYF. The CDR3 DNA, read in part, is TGCAGTGCTTGGACCTGGGACAGGTCCTACGAG.